The TCR beta chain under discussion was sequenced for a study of blood T cell repertoires in COVID-19. Study-wide context: Some COVID-19 samples were acute and others convalescent; all came from the United States, Italy and Spain. Sources were T cells, B-cell-depleted T cells, or PBMCs; the material itself was cDNA or gDNA.

With respect to this clone: This sample includes further DNA sequences coding for the same CDR3.

Source study methods: Using reference gene primer amplification, nucleated cell counts were estimated. This table comes from immunoSEQ multiplex PCR, and its TCRdb copy is limited to in-frame clones, with some not included. The DNA gave D and trimming, while V, J and clone size come from that table. Of around 150,000 clones in the sample, around 84% were seen once. This CDR3 comprises 12 residues. CDR1 and CDR2 from the germline V gene are MNHEY and SMNVEV (reference sequence). Trimming cost V 5 bases and J 7 bases, with 9 bases left between them. Material for sequencing was peripheral blood. V usage is TRBV27 and J usage is TRBJ2-1, with D unresolved. This receptor was obtained from a human donor with acute or convalescent COVID-19. The donor label of this sample is uncertain. CDR3 in DNA: TGTGCCAGCAGTCTGCCTAATAATGAGCAGTTCTTC. Translated: CASSLPNNEQFF.